These 15 T cell receptor beta chains originate from one sample sequenced in a study of blood T cell repertoires in COVID-19. Only in-frame clones appear in the TCRdb table, and some are missing; sequencing was by immunoSEQ multiplex PCR. The sample gives hundreds of thousands of clones, around 90% of which show up once; roughly 3.5% is in the top ten. Material: peripheral blood. Receptor source: a woman aged 18-30 years who had recovered from COVID-19.

The rearrangement uses TRBV7-9 and TRBJ1-1, with D hard to call. Between the trimmed V and J ends, which lost 4 bases and 4 bases, there was a span of 10 bases. Germline V gene data show CDR1 as SEHNR and CDR2 as FQNEAQ (reference sequence). The CDR3 contains 13 residues. DNA for the CDR3: TGTGCCAGCAGCTCCTGGGAGGGCACTGAAGCTTTCTTT. Translated, it gives CASSSWEGTEAFF.

This clone showed up just a few times. The gene calls are TRBV29-1 and TRBJ1-2, with D uncertain. The CDR3 has 15 residues. The V gene lost 7 bases and the J gene lost 0 bases, with 18 bases spanning the gap. Germline loops: CDR1 SQVTM, CDR2 ANQGSEA. The CDR3 nucleotides read TGCAGCGCCGACCGGAGTGAGGGTGCTAACTATGGCTACACCTTC. Protein: CSADRSEGANYGYTF.

The chain recombines TRBV24-1 with TRBJ2-5; possible D gene TRBD1, 6 bases. The CDR3 covers 15 residues. Trimming removed 2 bases from V and 5 bases from J, with 14 bases in between. The germline gives CDR1 KGHDR, CDR2 SFDVKD. The CDR3 reads CATSDSTGPGETQYF. CDR3 bases: TGTGCCACCAGTGATTCGACAGGCCCCGGGGAGACCCAGTACTTC.

Regarding this clone: The same CDR3 can be traced to other DNA sequences in this sample. This chain uses TRBV7-2 with TRBJ2-5, with TRBD1 matching over 9 bases. This CDR3 is 14 amino acids long. Trimming at V came to 5 bases and at J to 4 bases, leaving 5 bases not matched to a gene. Germline values: CDR1 SGHTA, CDR2 FQGNSA. CDR3 loop: CASSLDRGVETQYF. DNA of the CDR3: TGTGCCAGCAGCCTCGACAGGGGGGTAGAGACCCAGTACTTC.

The V call is TRBV9, the J call TRBJ2-1, with D hard to call. The V and J ends lost 1 base and 7 bases respectively, with 9 bases between them. Per the germline V gene, CDR1 is SGDLS and CDR2 is YYNGEE. The CDR3 sequence is 13 residues long. The CDR3 region has the DNA TGTGCCAGCAGCGTAACTGCGATGAATGAGCAGTTCTTC. It codes for CASSVTAMNEQFF.

The chain employs TRBV5-5 and TRBJ2-7, with D maybe TRBD1 (5 bases). The CDR3 extends over 15 amino acids. Germline CDR1 reads SGHKS; CDR2 reads YYEKEE (reference sequence). V lost 0 bases to trimming and J lost 0 bases, with 10 bases between them. In DNA form, the CDR3 reads TGTGCCAGCAGCTTGGTTGCAGGGTCCTCCTACGAGCAGTACGTC. This encodes CASSLVAGSSYEQYV.

J is TRBJ2-1 and V is TRBV7-2, with D possibly being TRBD1 (6 bases). Germline loops: CDR1 SGHTA, CDR2 FQGNSA. This CDR3 is built from 13 residues. V dropped 2 bases and J dropped 6 bases, with 8 bases sitting between them. CDR3 sequence reads: CASSLSRGNEQFF. The CDR3 DNA reads TGTGCCAGCAGCTTAAGCAGGGGCAATGAGCAGTTCTTC.

The gene calls are TRBV4-3 and TRBJ2-2; possibly TRBD1 for D (6 bases). From germline, CDR1 is LGHNA and CDR2 YSLEER. V lost 4 bases and J lost 7, with 13 bases in between. This CDR3 has 14 amino acids. CDR3 protein: CASSLNWGHGELFF. The CDR3 DNA reads as TGCGCCAGCAGCCTCAACTGGGGGCACGGGGAGCTGTTTTTT.

The chain links TRBV24-1 to TRBJ1-2; a weak D match, TRBD1 (6 bases). This CDR3 is built from 16 residues. CDR1 and CDR2 from the germline V gene are KGHDR and SFDVKD. Trimming cost V 6 bases and J 0 bases, with 16 bases left between them. The CDR3 DNA reads as TGTGCCACCAGTAGGTCAGGGGACCTAGCTAACTATGGCTACACCTTC. Protein product: CATSRSGDLANYGYTF.

This chain links TRBV2 with TRBJ1-6; the match to TRBD1 covers 7 bases. CDR3 length: 14 amino acids. V gave up 1 base and J gave up 8 bases; unmatched junction bases: 2. Per the germline V gene, CDR1 is SNHLY and CDR2 is FYNNEI. CDR3 sequence (DNA): TGTGCCAGCAGTGAAGGACAGGGCTATTCACCCCTCCACTTT. Translated, it gives CASSEGQGYSPLHF.

This chain connects TRBV4-3 to TRBJ1-2, with a tentative D call TRBD1 (6 bases). Germline assignment: CDR1 LGHNA and CDR2 YSLEER. V gave up 2 bases and J gave up 8 bases, with 27 bases separating them. CDR3 length: 18 residues. CDR3 in amino acids: CASSQNSFRDTRSLGYTF. The CDR3, as DNA: TGCGCCAGCAGCCAAAACAGTTTCCGGGACACCCGATCCCTGGGCTACACCTTC.

This clone has a handful of counts. This chain links TRBV27 with TRBJ1-1; D is uncertain. Germline V gives CDR1 MNHEY, CDR2 SMNVEV (reference sequence). V was trimmed by 8 bases and J by 1 base, leaving 11 bases between them. This CDR3 contains 13 residues. The CDR3 loop reads CASASLSNTEAFF. DNA of the CDR3: TGTGCCAGCGCATCTCTATCGAACACTGAAGCTTTCTTT.

V gene TRBV11-2 combines with J gene TRBJ2-6; the D gene is possibly TRBD2 (5 bases). The germline V and J ends were trimmed by 4 bases and 1 base, with 11 bases remaining between them. CDR1 and CDR2 (germline): SGHAT, FQNNGV. The CDR3 consists of 16 residues. The CDR3 nucleotides are TGTGCCAGCAGCTCTTTCAGACTATCTGGGGCCAACGTCCTGACTTTC. This encodes CASSSFRLSGANVLTF.

V is TRBV5-6 and J is TRBJ2-1; 7 bases are a match to TRBD1. The germline CDR1 and CDR2 sequences are SGHDT and YYEEEE. Unmatched junction bases numbered 11, after V lost 1 base and J lost 4 bases. The CDR3 spans 17 residues. For the CDR3, the DNA is TGTGCCAGCAGCTTGAGGTTTGGGACAGCAAATTACAATGAGCAGTTCTTC. Residues: CASSLRFGTANYNEQFF.

This chain connects TRBV7-2 to TRBJ2-1; tentative D call: TRBD2 (5 bases). There are 13 residues in the CDR3. The V gene's germline CDR1 is SGHTA and CDR2 FQGNSA. Trimming removed 6 bases at V and 5 bases at J, with 11 bases between. The CDR3 DNA is TGTGCCAGCAGACTAGGAGCAGACAATGAGCAGTTCTTC. It encodes CASRLGADNEQFF.